This record covers a single T cell receptor beta chain. There are 12 residues in the CDR3. V lost 5 bases and J lost 1, with 3 bases in between. Per germline, CDR1 SEHNR and CDR2 FQNEAQ (reference sequence). TCRdb's copy holds only in-frame clones and misses some; the assay was immunoSEQ multiplex PCR. The repertoire holds almost 90,000 clones, with roughly 94% as singletons. This entry is derived from a study of technical replicates of blood from a few donors. The sample comprised T cells isolated from PBMCs. The V call is TRBV7-9, the J call TRBJ1-3; D gene ambiguous. The receptor was derived from a human donor in good health. The CDR3 DNA reads TGTGCCAGCAGCCAATCTGGAAACACCATATATTTT. It is translated as CASSQSGNTIYF. Combining the CDR3 with reference TRBV7-9 and TRBJ1-3 gives the whole variable domain DTGVSQNPRHKITKRGQNVTFRCDPISEHNRLYWYRQTLGQGPEFLTYFQNEAQLEKSRLLSDRFSAERPKGSFSTLEIQRTEQGDSAMYLCASSQSGNTIYFGEGSWLTVV.